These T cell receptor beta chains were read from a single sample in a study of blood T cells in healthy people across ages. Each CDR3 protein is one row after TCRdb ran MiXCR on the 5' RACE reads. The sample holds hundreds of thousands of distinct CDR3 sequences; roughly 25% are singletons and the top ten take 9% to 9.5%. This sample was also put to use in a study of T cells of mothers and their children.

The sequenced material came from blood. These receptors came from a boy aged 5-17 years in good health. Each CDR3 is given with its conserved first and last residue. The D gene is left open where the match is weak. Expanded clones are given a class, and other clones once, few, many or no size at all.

CASSEGPGQGGTDTQYF TGTGCCAGCAGCGAGGGCCCCGGACAGGGGGGCACAGATACGCAGTATTTT TRBV9 TRBD1 TRBJ2-3 -
CASSVGMDIRNNEQFF TGTGCCAGCAGCGTGGGTATGGACATCAGGAACAATGAGCAGTTCTTC TRBV5-5 - TRBJ2-1 -
CAISESPPVPTGGRETQYF TGTGCCATCAGTGAGTCCCCACCGGTACCAACAGGGGGCCGAGAGACCCAGTACTTC TRBV10-3 TRBD1 TRBJ2-5 few
CASSRMTSARGSYEQYF TGCGCCAGCAGCCGCATGACTAGCGCCCGAGGGAGCTACGAGCAGTACTTC TRBV4-1 TRBD2 TRBJ2-7 -
CASSQDLGGAWTGELFF TGCGCCAGCAGCCAAGATCTCGGGGGGGCGTGGACCGGGGAGCTGTTTTTT TRBV4-1 TRBD2 TRBJ2-2 -
CASRALLNTEAFF TGTGCCAGCCGGGCGCTGTTGAACACTGAAGCTTTCTTT TRBV6-2/TRBV6-3 - TRBJ1-1 few
CASSFTGDTDTQYF TGCGCCAGCAGCTTTACCGGGGACACAGATACGCAGTATTTT TRBV5-1 - TRBJ2-3 -
CASSLPDREGVPLHF TGTGCCAGCAGTTTACCCGACAGGGAGGGAGTACCCCTCCACTTT TRBV28 TRBD1 TRBJ1-6 -
CASKGPANTEAFF TGTGCCAGCAAGGGACCGGCGAACACTGAAGCTTTCTTT TRBV6-1 - TRBJ1-1 -
CASSFKGWGLTPYNEQFF TGTGCCAGCAGTTTCAAGGGATGGGGCCTTACCCCCTACAATGAGCAGTTCTTC TRBV12-3/TRBV12-4 - TRBJ2-1 -
CSVVPGAKGDTEAFF TGCAGCGTTGTTCCAGGGGCGAAGGGGGACACTGAAGCTTTCTTT TRBV29-1 - TRBJ1-1 few
CASSARGAGVGEQYF TGTGCCAGCAGTGCCCGGGGGGCGGGAGTTGGCGAGCAGTACTTC TRBV25-1 - TRBJ2-7 few
CAITGTEDTEAFF TGTGCCATCACTGGGACAGAGGACACTGAAGCTTTCTTT TRBV10-3 TRBD1 TRBJ1-1 -
CSVTGGFNYGYTF TGCAGCGTCACAGGGGGATTTAACTATGGCTACACCTTC TRBV29-1 TRBD1 TRBJ1-2 -
CASTASNNYNEQFF TGCGCCAGCACCGCGTCCAATAACTACAATGAGCAGTTCTTC TRBV5-1 - TRBJ2-1 -
CASSFIGSTDTQYF TGTGCCAGCAGCTTTATAGGCAGCACAGATACGCAGTATTTT TRBV7-9 - TRBJ2-3 -
CASSWRQGRKLFF TGTGCCAGCAGTTGGAGACAGGGACGGAAACTGTTTTTT TRBV27 TRBD1 TRBJ1-4 few
CSAPGGGLAVYNEQFF TGCAGTGCTCCGGGAGGGGGCCTAGCGGTTTACAATGAGCAGTTCTTC TRBV20-1 - TRBJ2-1 few
CASGPGLASNEQFF TGCGCCAGCGGACCGGGACTAGCCAGTAATGAGCAGTTCTTC TRBV5-1 TRBD2 TRBJ2-1 -
CASSWQTIAGEQYF TGTGCCAGCAGCTGGCAGACTATAGCTGGCGAGCAGTACTTC TRBV7-8 - TRBJ2-7 -
CASSFHEGNGYTF TGTGCCAGCAGCTTCCATGAAGGGAATGGCTACACCTTC TRBV7-9 - TRBJ1-2 -
CASSLGKLNEQFF TGCGCCAGCAGCTTAGGGAAACTTAATGAGCAGTTCTTC TRBV4-1 - TRBJ2-1 -
CASSLVGVGRDTQYF TGTGCCAGCAGCTTAGTTGGGGTTGGGCGAGATACACAGTATTTT TRBV7-2 - TRBJ2-3 -
CASSQHHLTEQYF TGCGCCAGCAGCCAACATCACCTCACCGAGCAGTACTTC TRBV4-1 - TRBJ2-7 few
CASSLRTAGDNEQFF TGTGCCAGCAGCTTACGGACAGCCGGGGACAATGAGCAGTTCTTC TRBV7-9 - TRBJ2-1 -
CASSLTMTYNEQFF TGTGCCAGCAGCTTAACGATGACTTACAATGAGCAGTTCTTC TRBV7-3 - TRBJ2-1 few
CASSQGGSNYGYTF TGTGCCAGCAGTCAAGGAGGATCCAACTATGGCTACACCTTC TRBV6-1 - TRBJ1-2 -
CASSELRRGPSSYEQYF TGTGCCAGCAGTGAACTTAGGAGGGGCCCCAGCTCCTACGAGCAGTACTTC TRBV2 - TRBJ2-7 -
CASSQGSLSEQYF TGTGCCAGCAGCCAAGGTTCCCTGTCCGAGCAGTACTTC TRBV4-2 - TRBJ2-7 few
CSAKQGTEAFF TGCAGTGCCAAACAGGGCACTGAAGCTTTCTTT TRBV20-1 - TRBJ1-1 few
CARTLVSSYNEQFF TGTGCCAGAACCCTCGTCAGCTCCTACAATGAGCAGTTCTTC TRBV25-1 - TRBJ2-1 many
CASTWWLANYEQYF TGTGCCAGCACCTGGTGGCTAGCGAATTACGAGCAGTACTTC TRBV5-6 - TRBJ2-7 few
CSVDNTDRDLPDTQYF TGCAGCGTTGACAACACGGACAGGGATCTACCAGATACGCAGTATTTT TRBV29-1 TRBD1 TRBJ2-3 few
CASSQAVAVQETQYF TGTGCCAGCAGCCAAGCCGTCGCGGTGCAAGAGACCCAGTACTTC TRBV14 - TRBJ2-5 -
CASSLEVAGPETQYF TGTGCCAGCAGTTTGGAAGTTGCAGGGCCGGAGACCCAGTACTTC TRBV28 - TRBJ2-5 -